These T cell receptor beta chains were read from a single sample in a study of blood T cell repertoires in COVID-19. The protocol was immunoSEQ multiplex PCR, while the TCRdb copy is restricted to in-frame clones and leaves out a portion. Of around 150,000 clones detected, around 85% appear once; the ten largest clones hold about 3%. The sequencing sample was made of peripheral blood. The receptors originated from a human donor with acute or convalescent COVID-19. The donor label of this sample is uncertain. Each CDR3 is given without its conserved first and last residue. Some rows mark clone size as missing; the rest say once, few, many or name a class of expanded clone.

v_call	clone_size	cdr3_aa
TRBV9	.	ASSPSPSRGQETQY
TRBV6-2/TRBV6-3	.	ASSSPGQPQH
TRBV7-8	.	ASSQTPRQGTGNEQF
TRBV4-3	few	ASSRDRRNYGYT
TRBV7-8	few	ASSLRQGASNQPQH
TRBV27	.	ASRPDRNLIAKNIQY
TRBV5-6	.	ASSLRTGVMNTEAF
TRBV25-1	.	ASSESGYIAEAF
TRBV6-6	.	ASSYASPGQGYEQY
TRBV5-1	.	ASCRDSTNSPLH
TRBV9	.	ASSAATDYGYT
TRBV30	.	AWAWTENTEAF
TRBV18	.	ASSPNAQGGGSNQPQH
TRBV28	.	ASSTDRGPTEAF
TRBV7-8	.	ASMTRDRGIRTGELF
TRBV7-2	.	ASSLDFSGANVLT
TRBV3-1/TRBV3-2	.	ASSQGAGSGTYEQY
TRBV5-1	.	ASTGTSFVYQETQY
TRBV5-5	.	ASSLAIAGAQETQY
TRBV28	once	ASSPGGQEHYEQY
TRBV2	many	ASRDSPRSSYEQY
TRBV5-4	.	ASRPQADNSPLH
TRBV5-4	.	ASSYTGQTEAF
TRBV5-4	.	ASSSGASGANVLT
TRBV28	.	ASSPTQGGYTEAF
TRBV3-1/TRBV3-2	few	ASRGGAGELF
TRBV5-1	.	ASRLGPEAF
TRBV7-8	.	ASSLGQGAFNSPLH
TRBV7-9	.	ASSLGGTGTRTDTQY
TRBV6-1	few	ASSETSRRAQF
TRBV18	.	ASSPPGTGLETQY
TRBV3-1/TRBV3-2	.	ASSFRQAIQETQY
TRBV7-8	once	ASSLGREGSTEAF
TRBV7-8	.	ASLRRLAGLQETQY
TRBV15	once	ATSREPDPGLTQY
TRBV7-2	.	ASSLAWQKNIQY
TRBV30	.	AWSRAYEQY
TRBV28	.	ASSSNRLAGAGYNEQF
TRBV27	once	ASSFSAGIGGNTEAF
TRBV25-1	.	ATTQGLGSNSPLH
TRBV5-1	.	ASSISGSAYNEQF